The 16 T cell receptor beta chains listed next were all sequenced from one sample in a study of Graves' ophthalmopathy and Graves' hyperthyroidism. Researchers took RNA transcripts and amplified TCR beta CDR3 regions from them. Second-round multiplex PCR came after a first-round RT-PCR that employed HTBI primers. TCRdb redid the calling of the multiplex PCR reads with MiXCR, one entry per CDR3 protein. The data show 500,000 to 700,000 distinct CDR3 sequences, roughly 40% seen once. The specimen was peripheral blood or thyroid tissue (not recorded which). Every receptor here comes from an adult man with Graves' hyperthyroidism.

J is TRBJ2-6 and V is TRBV7-3; either TRBD1 or TRBD2 may fit D (5 bases each). The germline V gene has CDR1 SGHTA and CDR2 FQGTGA. Trimming pared 5 bases from V and 2 bases from J, leaving 16 bases between. The CDR3 has 17 residues. CDR3 protein: CASSVEFRGPGANVLTF. CDR3 in DNA: TGTGCCAGCAGCGTTGAGTTTCGGGGCCCTGGGGCCAACGTCCTGACTTTC.

The chain employs TRBV19 and TRBJ2-5, with 11 nucleotides matching TRBD2. Germline V gene data show CDR1 as LNHDA and CDR2 as SQIVND (reference sequence). The CDR3 runs to 15 residues. The ends lost 11 bases at V and 4 bases at J; junction bases unmatched: 12. CDR3 residues: CAWSVVAGGGETQYF. The CDR3 DNA follows: TGTGCCTGGAGTGTGGTAGCGGGAGGGGGAGAGACCCAGTACTTC.

This clonotype was seen a handful of times. This chain uses TRBV6-5 with TRBJ2-5; no reliable D call. CDR1 and CDR2 (germline): MNHEY, SVGAGI. V lost 8 bases and J 5 bases, leaving 15 bases between the germline ends. This CDR3 is 13 amino acids long. DNA for the CDR3: TGTGCCAGCTCGAGCACCGGGCGGGAGACCCAGTACTTC. Amino acid sequence: CASSSTGRETQYF.

Notes on this clonotype: This may come from a read error, since a much larger clone is one base off. This chain links TRBV24-1 with TRBJ1-2; 7 bases fit TRBD1. The CDR3 is 12 amino acids. V was clipped by 5 bases and J by 7 bases; unmatched bases: 3. Germline CDR1 and CDR2: KGHDR and SFDVKD. CDR3 protein: CATSGQGRGYTF. CDR3 coding DNA: TGTGCCACCAGTGGACAGGGCCGTGGCTACACCTTC.

The sample holds many counts of this clonotype. This chain uses TRBV19 with TRBJ1-2; 10 bases agree with TRBD1. Germline V gives CDR1 LNHDA, CDR2 SQIVND (reference sequence). V was clipped by 4 bases and J by 7 bases; unmatched bases: 12. The CDR3 is 16 residues long. The CDR3 loop reads CASSRNLGQGISGYTF. The CDR3 DNA reads as TGTGCCAGTAGTAGAAACTTGGGACAGGGGATAAGTGGCTACACCTTC.

This clonotype was found a few times. The CDR3 end shows no conserved phenylalanine or tryptophan, and so a read error is likely. The DNA is omitted, as the CDR3 cannot be located on it reliably, and the CDR3 follows TCRdb's listing. The J gene is TRBJ1-2, the V gene TRBV2; the table assigns TRBD1, which was not confirmed against the DNA. The CDR3 length equals 8 residues, ends included. Germline V gene data show CDR1 as SNHLY and CDR2 as FYNNEI. CDR3 sequence: CASSGSRV.

Many counts were recorded for this clonotype. The V and J genes are TRBV3-1 and TRBJ1-2; D gene uncertain. This CDR3 contains 11 residues. The ends were cut back, 1 base at V and 8 bases at J, with 5 bases in the middle. The germline gives CDR1 LGHDT, CDR2 YNNKEL (reference sequence). This chain's CDR3 is CASSQGEGYTF. Written as DNA, the CDR3 is TGTGCCAGCAGCCAAGGGGAAGGCTACACCTTC. Combining the CDR3 with reference TRBV3-1 and TRBJ1-2 gives the whole variable domain DTAVSQTPKYLVTQMGNDKSIKCEQNLGHDTMYWYKQDSKKFLKIMFSYNNKELIINETVPNRFSPKSPDKAHLNLHINSLELGDSAVYFCASSQGEGYTFGSGTRLTVV.

This clonotype was detected many times. The gene calls are TRBV5-6 and TRBJ1-5; unclear D gene. Deletions cut 0 bases from V and 6 bases from J, with 7 bases between. Per the germline V gene, CDR1 is SGHDT and CDR2 is YYEEEE. The CDR3 sequence is 13 residues long. The CDR3 DNA reads TGTGCCAGCAGCTTGGGGGCGAGTCAGCCCCAGCATTTT. This sequence encodes CASSLGASQPQHF.

The rearrangement uses TRBV28 and TRBJ1-4, with D maybe TRBD1 (5 bases). Germline V CDR1 and CDR2: MDHEN, SYDVKM. This CDR3 region has 15 residues. Trimming stripped 5 bases from V and 4 bases from J, with 14 bases between. The CDR3 reads CASSPAGGVNEKLFF. The CDR3, as DNA: TGTGCCAGCAGTCCGGCCGGGGGGGTTAATGAAAAACTGTTTTTT.

V is TRBV10-3 and J is TRBJ2-7; 10 bases align to TRBD1. With 7 bases clipped from V and 3 bases from J, the junction kept 9 bases outside the gene matches. Germline-derived CDR1 and CDR2 are ENHRY and SYGVKD. This CDR3 region has 15 residues. The CDR3 sequence: CAINPGTGEDYEQYF. The CDR3 coding sequence is TGTGCCATCAACCCCGGGACAGGGGAGGACTACGAGCAGTACTTC.

The V call is TRBV7-8, the J call TRBJ2-2, with 12 bases identical to TRBD1. The CDR3 has 16 residues. Trimming cost V 2 bases and J 5 bases; bases outside gene matches: 3. CDR1 and CDR2 (germline): SGHVS, FQNEAQ. The CDR3 sequence is CASSLLGQGATGELFF. DNA for the CDR3: TGTGCCAGCAGCTTATTGGGACAGGGGGCTACCGGGGAGCTGTTTTTT.

This chain joins TRBV2 and TRBJ1-1; perhaps TRBD1 as D (6 bases). V was pared by 3 bases and J by 6 bases, with 11 bases between. Germline V gene sequence: CDR1 SNHLY, CDR2 FYNNEI. The CDR3 runs to 13 residues. CDR3 protein: CASSDLDSPEAFF. The CDR3 DNA is TGTGCCAGCAGTGACCTGGACAGCCCTGAAGCTTTCTTT.

V is TRBV9 and J is TRBJ2-7; 10 positions agree with TRBD2. The germline CDR1 and CDR2 sequences are SGDLS and YYNGEE. This CDR3 contains 14 residues. Losses at the gene ends were 3 bases for V and 2 bases for J; bases not matched to a gene: 2. CDR3: CASSGSGGTYEQYF. The CDR3 coding sequence is TGTGCCAGCAGCGGTAGCGGGGGGACCTACGAGCAGTACTTC.

This clonotype occurred many times. An end of the junction differs from the germline gene, which may be a read error. This chain links TRBV7-9 with TRBJ2-5, with D possibly called TRBD1 or TRBD2 (5 bases each). Per the germline V gene, CDR1 is SEHNR and CDR2 is FQNEAQ (reference sequence). This CDR3 has 17 amino acids. The CDR3 loop is CASSAPLGPGGKDTQYF. Written as DNA, the CDR3 is TGTGCCAGCAGCGCCCCATTGGGACCGGGTGGAAAAGACACCCAGTACTTC. Full variable domain (missing parts from reference TRBV7-9 and TRBJ2-5): DTGVSQNPRHKITKRGQNVTFRCDPISEHNRLYWYRQTLGQGPEFLTYFQNEAQLEKSRLLSDRFSAERPKGSFSTLEIQRTEQGDSAMYLCASSAPLGPGGKDTQYFGPGTRLLVL.

This clonotype appeared many times. The chain uses TRBV9 and TRBJ1-1; no definite D call. V shed 4 bases and J shed 5 bases, with 12 bases lying between them. CDR1 and CDR2 (germline): SGDLS, YYNGEE. The CDR3 length is 13 residues. CDR3 sequence reads: CASSFESGTEAFF. The CDR3 DNA reads as TGTGCCAGCAGCTTCGAAAGTGGTACTGAAGCTTTCTTT.

Only a few counts were recorded for this clonotype. The J gene is TRBJ2-7, the V gene TRBV27, with D uncertain. The V gene lost 5 bases and the J gene lost 6 bases, with 14 bases spanning the gap. Germline V lookup: CDR1 MNHEY, CDR2 SMNVEV (reference sequence). The CDR3 sequence is 13 residues long. The CDR3 sequence is CASSPLPFGEQYF. CDR3 in DNA: TGTGCCAGCAGTCCCCTCCCCTTCGGCGAGCAGTACTTC.